This T cell receptor beta chain derives from a study of shared clonotypes between healthy human individuals. Germline CDR1 reads MGHRA; CDR2 reads YSYEKL. The CDR3 spans 12 residues. Trimming pared 6 bases from V and 5 bases from J, leaving 10 bases between. CD8 cells classed as naive were CD45RO-negative and positively selected for CCR7, excluding terminally differentiated effector memory CD45RA+ cells. Sequenced by immunoSEQ multiplex PCR; TCRdb stores in-frame clones only, minus some. This sample carries around 1,900,000 clones, roughly 95% of them seen once, and the ten largest clones take around 1.7%.

The chain uses TRBV4-1 and TRBJ1-1; D is unresolved. This receptor was identified in a young man in good health. Some clones in this sample may be carry-over from other donors' samples. The sequenced sample consisted of naive CD8+ T cells from PBMCs. Here the CDR3 DNA reads TGCGCCAGCAGGACTGGACGGACTGAAGCTTTCTTT. It is translated as CASRTGRTEAFF.